The entry below gives a single T cell receptor beta chain sequence along with its context. This entry comes from a study of blood T cell repertoires in COVID-19. This CDR3 has 14 amino acids. From germline, CDR1 is MNHEY and CDR2 SMNVEV (reference sequence). V lost 8 bases to trimming and J lost 0 bases, with 11 bases between them. TCRdb's table, derived via immunoSEQ multiplex PCR, lists solely in-frame clones and lacks some. The data contain 350,000 to 500,000 clones, about 88% of them singletons. Assignments of participants to cohorts depended upon their own reported clinical history. V gene TRBV27 combines with J gene TRBJ2-1; D is perhaps TRBD2 (5 bases). The TCR comes from a woman aged 18 to 35 who had been exposed to COVID-19. Sample: PBMCs or T cells enriched from blood (not recorded which). CDR3 bases: TGTGCCAGCTCTAGAGCGGTCTCCTACAATGAGCAGTTCTTC. Protein product: CASSRAVSYNEQFF.